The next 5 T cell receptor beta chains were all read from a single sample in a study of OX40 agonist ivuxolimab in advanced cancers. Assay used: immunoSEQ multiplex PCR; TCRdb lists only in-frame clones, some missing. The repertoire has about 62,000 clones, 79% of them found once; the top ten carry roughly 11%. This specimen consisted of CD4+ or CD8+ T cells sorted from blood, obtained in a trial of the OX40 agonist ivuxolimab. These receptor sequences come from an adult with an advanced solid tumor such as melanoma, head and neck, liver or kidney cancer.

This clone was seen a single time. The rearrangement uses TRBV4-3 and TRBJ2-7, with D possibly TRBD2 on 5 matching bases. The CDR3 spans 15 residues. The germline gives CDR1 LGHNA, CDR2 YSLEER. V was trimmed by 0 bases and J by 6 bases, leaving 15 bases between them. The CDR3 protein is CASSQDRGRNGEQYF. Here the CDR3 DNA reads TGCGCCAGCAGCCAAGATCGAGGGCGAAACGGCGAGCAGTACTTC.

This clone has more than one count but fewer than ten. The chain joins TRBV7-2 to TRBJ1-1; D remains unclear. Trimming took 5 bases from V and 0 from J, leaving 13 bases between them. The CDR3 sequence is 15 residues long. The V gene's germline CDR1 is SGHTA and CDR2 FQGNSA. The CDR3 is CASSQSSRMNTEAFF. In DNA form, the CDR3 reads TGTGCCAGCAGCCAAAGTAGCCGTATGAACACTGAAGCTTTCTTT.

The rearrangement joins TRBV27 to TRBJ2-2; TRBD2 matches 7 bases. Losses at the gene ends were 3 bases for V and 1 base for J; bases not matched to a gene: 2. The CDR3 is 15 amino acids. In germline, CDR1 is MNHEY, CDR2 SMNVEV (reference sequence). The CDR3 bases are TGTGCCAGCAGTTTGCAGCGGGAGAACACCGGGGAGCTGTTTTTT. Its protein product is CASSLQRENTGELFF.

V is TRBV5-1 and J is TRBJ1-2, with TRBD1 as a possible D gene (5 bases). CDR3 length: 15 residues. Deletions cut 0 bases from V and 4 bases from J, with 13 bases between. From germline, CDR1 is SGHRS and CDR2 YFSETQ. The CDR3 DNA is TGCGCCAGCAGCTTGGAAGGGGCGCTTAGCTATGGCTACACCTTC. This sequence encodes CASSLEGALSYGYTF.

This chain's CDR3 is CASSESHVSNQPQHF. The CDR3 DNA reads as TGTGCCAGCAGTGAATCACACGTTAGCAATCAGCCCCAGCATTTT. V is TRBV6-1 and J is TRBJ1-5; D call uncertain. The CDR3 loop spans 15 amino acids. Trimming took 2 bases from V and 0 from J, leaving 8 bases between them. From germline, CDR1 is MNHNS and CDR2 SASEGT.